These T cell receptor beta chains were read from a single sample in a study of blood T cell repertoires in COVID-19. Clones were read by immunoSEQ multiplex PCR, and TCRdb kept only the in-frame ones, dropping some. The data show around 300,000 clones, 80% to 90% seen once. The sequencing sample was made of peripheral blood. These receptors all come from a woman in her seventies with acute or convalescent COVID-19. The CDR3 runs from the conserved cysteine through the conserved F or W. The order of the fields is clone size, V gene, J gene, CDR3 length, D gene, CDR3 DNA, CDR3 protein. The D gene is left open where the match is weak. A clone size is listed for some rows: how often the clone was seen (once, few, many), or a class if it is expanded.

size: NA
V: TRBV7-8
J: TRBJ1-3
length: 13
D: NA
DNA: TGTGCCAGCAGCTTAGGGTCGGCAGGGACCATATATTTT
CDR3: CASSLGSAGTIYF

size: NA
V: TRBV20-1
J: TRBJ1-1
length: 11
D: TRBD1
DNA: TGCAGTGCTAGAAATGAGGGGGCGGCTTTCTTT
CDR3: CSARNEGAAFF

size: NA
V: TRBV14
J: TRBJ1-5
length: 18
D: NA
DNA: TGTGCCAGCAGCCCGGGTGGCGGGGAGGTGTTTAGCAATCAGCCCCAGCATTTT
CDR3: CASSPGGGEVFSNQPQHF

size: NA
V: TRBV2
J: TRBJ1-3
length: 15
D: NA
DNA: TGTGCCAGCAGGGCCAGGGTCTTAGCTGGAAACACCATATATTTT
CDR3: CASRARVLAGNTIYF

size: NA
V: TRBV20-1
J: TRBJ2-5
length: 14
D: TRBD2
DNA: TGCAGTGCTAGTTGGCCTAGCGGGGTGGAGACCCAGTACTTC
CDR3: CSASWPSGVETQYF

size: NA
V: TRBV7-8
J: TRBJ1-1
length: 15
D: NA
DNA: TGTGCCAGCACCGAAGGCGGGAACGGGGAGACTGAAGCTTTCTTT
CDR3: CASTEGGNGETEAFF

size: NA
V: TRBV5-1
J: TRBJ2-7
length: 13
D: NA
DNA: TGCGCCAGCAGCCCGGGGTGGGGAGACGAGCAGTACTTC
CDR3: CASSPGWGDEQYF

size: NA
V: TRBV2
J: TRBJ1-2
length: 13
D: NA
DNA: TGTGCCAGCAGGGGCTACAGGGACGCTGGCTACACCTTC
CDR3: CASRGYRDAGYTF

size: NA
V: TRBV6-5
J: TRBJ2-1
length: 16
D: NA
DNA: TGTGCCAGCAGTTACTCGAATAGGGGCGGAGTTGATGAGCAGTTCTTC
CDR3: CASSYSNRGGVDEQFF

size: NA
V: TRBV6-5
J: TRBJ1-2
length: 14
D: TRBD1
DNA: TGTGCCAGCAGTTCTGCGACAGGGGGCTATGGCTACACCTTC
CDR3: CASSSATGGYGYTF

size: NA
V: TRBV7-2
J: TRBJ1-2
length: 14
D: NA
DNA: TGTGCCAGCAGCCCTGGGACATTCGGCTATGGCTACACCTTC
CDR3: CASSPGTFGYGYTF

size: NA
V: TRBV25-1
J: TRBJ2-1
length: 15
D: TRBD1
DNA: TGTGCCAGCAGTGCCGGGACAGGAAGTTTCGATGAGCAGTTCTTC
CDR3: CASSAGTGSFDEQFF

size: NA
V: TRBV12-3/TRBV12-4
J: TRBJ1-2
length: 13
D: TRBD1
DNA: TGTGCCAGCAGGAGGACAGGGGAGAGTGGCTACACCTTC
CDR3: CASRRTGESGYTF

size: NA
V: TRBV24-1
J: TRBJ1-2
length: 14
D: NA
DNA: TGTGCCACCAGTGATTTGAGCCTTAACTATGGCTACACCTTC
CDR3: CATSDLSLNYGYTF

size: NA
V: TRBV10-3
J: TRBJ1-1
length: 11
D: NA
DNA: TGTGCCATCAAGCAGGACACTGAAGCTTTCTTT
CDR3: CAIKQDTEAFF

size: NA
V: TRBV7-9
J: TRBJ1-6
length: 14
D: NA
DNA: TGTGCCAGCGCCACAGGGTTTGGCAATTCACCCCTCCACTTT
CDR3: CASATGFGNSPLHF

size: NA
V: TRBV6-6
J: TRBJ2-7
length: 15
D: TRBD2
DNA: TGTGCCAGCAGCTATCCGGGACTAGCTTCCTACGAGCAGTACTTC
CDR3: CASSYPGLASYEQYF

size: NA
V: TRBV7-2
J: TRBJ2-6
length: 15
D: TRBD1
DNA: TGTGCCAGCAGCCTGACAGGGACAGGGGCCAACGTCCTGACTTTC
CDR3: CASSLTGTGANVLTF

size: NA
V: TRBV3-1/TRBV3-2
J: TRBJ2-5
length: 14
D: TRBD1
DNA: TGTGCCAGCAGCCCGGGACAGACTAAAGAGACCCAGTACTTC
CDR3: CASSPGQTKETQYF

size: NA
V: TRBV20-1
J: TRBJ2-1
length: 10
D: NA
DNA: TGCAGTGCTAGGAGCAATGAGCAGTTCTTC
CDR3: CSARSNEQFF

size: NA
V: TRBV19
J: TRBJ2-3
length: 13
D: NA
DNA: TGTGCCAGTAAGACTAGATCCACAGATACGCAGTATTTT
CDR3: CASKTRSTDTQYF

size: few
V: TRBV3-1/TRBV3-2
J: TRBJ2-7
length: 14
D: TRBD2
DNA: TGTGCCAGCAGCCCCACCGGGACTAACGGCGAGCAGTACTTC
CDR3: CASSPTGTNGEQYF

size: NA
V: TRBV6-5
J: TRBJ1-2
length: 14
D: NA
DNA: TGTGCCAGCAGTTACTCGACTTTACGGGATGGCTACACCTTC
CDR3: CASSYSTLRDGYTF

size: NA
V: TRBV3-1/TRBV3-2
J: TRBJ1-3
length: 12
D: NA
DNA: TGTGCCAGCAGGGACAATGGAAACACCATATATTTT
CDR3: CASRDNGNTIYF

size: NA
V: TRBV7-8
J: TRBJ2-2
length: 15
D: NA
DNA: TGTGCCAGCAGCTTAGTAGGTCAGGGGCCCGGGGAGCTGTTTTTT
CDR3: CASSLVGQGPGELFF

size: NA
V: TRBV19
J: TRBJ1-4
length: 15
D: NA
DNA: TGTGCCAGTAGTATGACTGGGTTATCCAATGAAAAACTGTTTTTT
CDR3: CASSMTGLSNEKLFF

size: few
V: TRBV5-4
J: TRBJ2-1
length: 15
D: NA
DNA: TGTGCCAGCAGCTTAGGTTCTAGCTCCTACAATGAGCAGTTCTTC
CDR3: CASSLGSSSYNEQFF

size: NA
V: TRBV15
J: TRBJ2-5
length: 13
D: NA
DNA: TGTGCCACCAGCAGGAGTCTGTCGGAGACCCAGTACTTC
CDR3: CATSRSLSETQYF

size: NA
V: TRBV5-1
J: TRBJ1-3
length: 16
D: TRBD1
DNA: TGCGCCAGCAGCTTGGCGGGACAGGGGCGGGGAAACACCATATATTTT
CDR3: CASSLAGQGRGNTIYF

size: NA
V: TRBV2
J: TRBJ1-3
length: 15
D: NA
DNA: TGTGCCAGCAGTGAAGCTTCGGGCTCTGGAAACACCATATATTTT
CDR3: CASSEASGSGNTIYF

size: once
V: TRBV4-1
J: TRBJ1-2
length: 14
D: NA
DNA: TGCGCCAGCAGCCAAGAGCCCCGGCAGGGCCGCTACACCTTC
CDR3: CASSQEPRQGRYTF

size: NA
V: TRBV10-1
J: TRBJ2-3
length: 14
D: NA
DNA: TGCGCCAGCAGTGTCGCGGGGATTAAAGATACGCAGTATTTT
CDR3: CASSVAGIKDTQYF

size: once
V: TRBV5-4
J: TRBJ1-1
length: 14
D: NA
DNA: TGTGCCAGCAGCCGGAGACAGCTGAACACTGAAGCTTTCTTT
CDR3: CASSRRQLNTEAFF

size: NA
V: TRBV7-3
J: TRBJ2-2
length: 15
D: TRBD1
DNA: TGTGCCAGCAGCTTACAGGGGGCGCAGGGCGGGGAGCTGTTTTTT
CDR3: CASSLQGAQGGELFF

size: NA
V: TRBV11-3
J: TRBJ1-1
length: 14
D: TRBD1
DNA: TGTGCCAGTTCGACAGGGGGAATGAACACTGAAGCTTTCTTT
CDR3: CASSTGGMNTEAFF

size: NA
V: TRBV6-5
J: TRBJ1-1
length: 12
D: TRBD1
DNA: TGTGCCAGCAGTCCGAGGACAGGAACAGCTTTCTTT
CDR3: CASSPRTGTAFF

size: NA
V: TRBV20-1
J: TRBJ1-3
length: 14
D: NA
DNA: TGCAGTGCTAGTAGCAGGAAGTCTGGAAACACCATATATTTT
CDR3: CSASSRKSGNTIYF

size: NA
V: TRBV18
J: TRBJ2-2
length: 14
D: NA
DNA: TGTGCCAGCTCACCAGGCAGGGCCACCGGGGAGCTGTTTTTT
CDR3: CASSPGRATGELFF

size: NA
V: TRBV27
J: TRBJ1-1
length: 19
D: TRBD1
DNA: TGTGCCAGCAGTAGAGGGGCAGGGGGCGCGGGGCGGGGAAACACTGAAGCTTTCTTT
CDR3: CASSRGAGGAGRGNTEAFF

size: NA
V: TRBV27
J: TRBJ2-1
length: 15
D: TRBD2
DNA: TGTGCCAGCAGTTCGAGGACTAGCAGTTACAATGAGCAGTTCTTC
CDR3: CASSSRTSSYNEQFF

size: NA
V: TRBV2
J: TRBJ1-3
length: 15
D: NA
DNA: TGTGCCAGCCGAGCCGCACTGGTGTCTGGAAACACCATATATTTT
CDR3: CASRAALVSGNTIYF

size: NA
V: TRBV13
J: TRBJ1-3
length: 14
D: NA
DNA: TGTGCCAGCAGCTTCCTCTTCTCTGGAAACACCATATATTTT
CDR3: CASSFLFSGNTIYF

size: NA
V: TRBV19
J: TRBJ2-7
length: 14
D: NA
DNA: TGTGCCAGTAGTATAAACACCCGCTCCTACGAGCAGTACTTC
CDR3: CASSINTRSYEQYF

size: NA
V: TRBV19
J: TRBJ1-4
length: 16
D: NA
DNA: TGTGCCAGTAGTGCCCGGGACTCAACAACTAATGAAAAACTGTTTTTT
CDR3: CASSARDSTTNEKLFF

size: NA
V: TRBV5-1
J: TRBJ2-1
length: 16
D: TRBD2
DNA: TGCGCCAGCACCCGTCTAGCGGGGGGGCCTGGGGGTGAGCAGTTCTTC
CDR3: CASTRLAGGPGGEQFF

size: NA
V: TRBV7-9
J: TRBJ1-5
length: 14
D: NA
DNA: TGTGCCAGCAGCCAAGGGACGGGGGGTCAGCCCCAGCATTTT
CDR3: CASSQGTGGQPQHF

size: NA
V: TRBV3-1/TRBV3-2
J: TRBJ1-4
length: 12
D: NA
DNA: TGTGCCAGCAGGTCCCGAGGTGAAAAACTGTTTTTT
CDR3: CASRSRGEKLFF

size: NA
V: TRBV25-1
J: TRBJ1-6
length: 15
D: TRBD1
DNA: TGTGCCAGCAGAGCACCCGGGACAGGGAGTTCACCCCTCCACTTT
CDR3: CASRAPGTGSSPLHF

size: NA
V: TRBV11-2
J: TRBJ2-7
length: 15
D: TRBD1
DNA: TGTGCCAGCAGCGCCTTTGGGGACAGCACCTACGAGCAGTACTTC
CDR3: CASSAFGDSTYEQYF

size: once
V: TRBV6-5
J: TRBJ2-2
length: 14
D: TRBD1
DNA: TGTGCCAGCAGCCGGGACAGGTATACCGGGGAGCTGTTTTTT
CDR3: CASSRDRYTGELFF

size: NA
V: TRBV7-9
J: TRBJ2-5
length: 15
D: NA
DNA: TGTGCCAGCAGCTTAACTTCAGGGTCCTCAGAGACCCAGTACTTC
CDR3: CASSLTSGSSETQYF